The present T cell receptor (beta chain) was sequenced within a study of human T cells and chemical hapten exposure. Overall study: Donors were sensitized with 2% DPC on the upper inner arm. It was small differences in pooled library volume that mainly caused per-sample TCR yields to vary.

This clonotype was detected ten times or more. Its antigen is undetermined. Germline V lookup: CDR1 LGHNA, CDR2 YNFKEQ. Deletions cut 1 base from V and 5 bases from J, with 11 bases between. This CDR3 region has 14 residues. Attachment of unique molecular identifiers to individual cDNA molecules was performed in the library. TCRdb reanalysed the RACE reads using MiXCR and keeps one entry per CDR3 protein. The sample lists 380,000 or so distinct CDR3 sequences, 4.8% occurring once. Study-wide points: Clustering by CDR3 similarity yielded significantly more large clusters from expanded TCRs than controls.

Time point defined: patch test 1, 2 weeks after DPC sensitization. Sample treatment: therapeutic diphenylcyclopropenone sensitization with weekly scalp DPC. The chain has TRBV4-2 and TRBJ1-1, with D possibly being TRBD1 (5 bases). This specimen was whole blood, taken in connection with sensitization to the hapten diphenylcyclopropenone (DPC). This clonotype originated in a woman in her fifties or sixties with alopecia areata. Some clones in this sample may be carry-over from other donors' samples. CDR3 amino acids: CASSQVSRGTEAFF. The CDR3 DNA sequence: TGTGCCAGCAGCCAAGTTTCCCGGGGGACTGAAGCTTTCTTT.